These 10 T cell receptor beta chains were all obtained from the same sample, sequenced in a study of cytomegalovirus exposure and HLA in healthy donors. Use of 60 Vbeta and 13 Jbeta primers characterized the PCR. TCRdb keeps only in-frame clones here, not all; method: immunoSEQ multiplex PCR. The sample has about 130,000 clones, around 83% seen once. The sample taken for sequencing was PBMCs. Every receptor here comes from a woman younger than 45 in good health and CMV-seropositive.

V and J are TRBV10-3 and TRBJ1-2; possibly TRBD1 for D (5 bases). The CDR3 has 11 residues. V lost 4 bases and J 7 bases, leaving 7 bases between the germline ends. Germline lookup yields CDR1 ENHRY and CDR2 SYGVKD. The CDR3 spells CAISGTLGYTF. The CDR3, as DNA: TGTGCCATCAGTGGGACACTTGGCTACACCTTC.

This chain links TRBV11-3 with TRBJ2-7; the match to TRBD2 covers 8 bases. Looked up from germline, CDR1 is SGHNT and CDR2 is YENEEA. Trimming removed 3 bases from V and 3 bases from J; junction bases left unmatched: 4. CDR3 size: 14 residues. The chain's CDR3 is CASSLRGVLYEQYF. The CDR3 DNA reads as TGTGCCAGCAGCTTGCGGGGGGTCCTCTACGAGCAGTACTTC.

The CDR3 loop is CASSSPLPGTIGVNTEAFF. CDR3 in DNA: TGTGCCAGCAGCTCCCCGCTCCCAGGGACAATCGGAGTGAACACTGAAGCTTTCTTT. J is TRBJ1-1 and V is TRBV7-9; a possible D gene is TRBD1 (6 bases). The CDR3 consists of 19 residues. Trimming removed 4 bases at V and 0 bases at J, with 24 bases between. Germline V CDR1 and CDR2: SEHNR, FQNEAQ (reference sequence).

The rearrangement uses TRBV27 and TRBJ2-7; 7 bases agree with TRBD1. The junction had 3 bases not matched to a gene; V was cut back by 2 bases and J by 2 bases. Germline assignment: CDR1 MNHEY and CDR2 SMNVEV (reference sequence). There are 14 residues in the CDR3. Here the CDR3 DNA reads TGTGCCAGCAGTTTACAAAGGGGGCCCTACGAGCAGTACTTC. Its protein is CASSLQRGPYEQYF.

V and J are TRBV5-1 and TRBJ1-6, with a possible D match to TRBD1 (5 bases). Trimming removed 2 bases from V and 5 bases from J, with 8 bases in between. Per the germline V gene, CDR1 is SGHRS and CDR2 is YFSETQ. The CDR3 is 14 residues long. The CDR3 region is CASSLGADNSPLHF. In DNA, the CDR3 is TGCGCCAGCAGCTTAGGGGCGGATAATTCACCCCTCCACTTT.

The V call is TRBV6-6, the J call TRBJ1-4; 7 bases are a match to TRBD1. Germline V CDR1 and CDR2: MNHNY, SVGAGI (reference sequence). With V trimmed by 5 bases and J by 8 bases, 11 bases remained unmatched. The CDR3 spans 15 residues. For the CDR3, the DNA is TGTGCCAGCAGTGGACAGGCTCCTGGGGGCGAAAAACTGTTTTTT. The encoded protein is CASSGQAPGGEKLFF.

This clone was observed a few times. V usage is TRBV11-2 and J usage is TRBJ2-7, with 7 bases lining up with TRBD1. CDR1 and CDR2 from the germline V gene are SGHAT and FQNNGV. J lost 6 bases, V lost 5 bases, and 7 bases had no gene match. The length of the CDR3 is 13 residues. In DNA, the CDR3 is TGTGCCAGCAGCCGAACAGGGGTGGTCGAGCAGTACTTC. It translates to CASSRTGVVEQYF.

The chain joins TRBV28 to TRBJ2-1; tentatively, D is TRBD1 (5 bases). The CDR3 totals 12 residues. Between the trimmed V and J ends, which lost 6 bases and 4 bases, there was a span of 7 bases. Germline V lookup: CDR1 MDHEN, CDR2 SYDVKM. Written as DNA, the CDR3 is TGTGCCAGCAGACAGGTTTACAATGAGCAGTTCTTC. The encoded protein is CASRQVYNEQFF.

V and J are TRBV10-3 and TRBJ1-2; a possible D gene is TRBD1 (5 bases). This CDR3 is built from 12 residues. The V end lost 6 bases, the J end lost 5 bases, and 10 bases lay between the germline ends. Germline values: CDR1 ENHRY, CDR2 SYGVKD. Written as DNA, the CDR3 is TGTGCCATCAGCCAGGCAGGGTATGGCTACACCTTC. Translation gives CAISQAGYGYTF.

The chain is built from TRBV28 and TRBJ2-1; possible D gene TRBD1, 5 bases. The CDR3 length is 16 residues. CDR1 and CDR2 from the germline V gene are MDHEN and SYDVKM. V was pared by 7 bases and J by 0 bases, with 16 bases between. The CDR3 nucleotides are TGTGCCAGCATCATCCAGGGATCTAACTCCTACAATGAGCAGTTCTTC. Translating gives CASIIQGSNSYNEQFF. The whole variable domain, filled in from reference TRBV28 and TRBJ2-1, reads DVKVTQSSRYLVKRTGEKVFLECVQDMDHENMFWYRQDPGLGLRLIYFSYDVKMKEKGDIPEGYSVSREKKERFSLILESASTNQTSMYLCASIIQGSNSYNEQFFGPGTRLTVL.